This section outlines one T cell receptor (beta chain) sequence together with its context. Its antigen is currently unknown. Generated by immunoSEQ multiplex PCR, the TCRdb table keeps only in-frame clones and is missing some. This sample has about 73,000 clones, with 80% to 95% found just once. The data were obtained in a study of OX40 agonist ivuxolimab in advanced cancers. Across the whole study: Two cutaneous melanoma patients and one hepatocellular carcinoma patient, three in all, had partial responses.

Study results and limitations: On average, CD8+ T cells had more expanded clones than CD4+. By week 6 at 0.1 to 3.0 mg/kg, blood CD4+ and CD8+ T cells had expanded clonally. No determination was made of the antigen specificity of the expanded peripheral T cells.

The specimen was CD4+ or CD8+ T cells sorted from blood, collected in a trial of the OX40 agonist ivuxolimab. This clonotype was obtained from an adult with an advanced solid tumor such as melanoma, head and neck, liver or kidney cancer.

CDR3 residues: CASKDWNGEKLFF. The CDR3 DNA reads as TGTGCCAGCAAGGATTGGAATGGTGAAAAACTGTTTTTT. This chain links TRBV5-4 with TRBJ1-4; D gene unclear. V was trimmed by 6 bases and J by 7 bases, leaving 13 bases between them. Germline lookup yields CDR1 SGHNT and CDR2 YYREEE (reference sequence). This CDR3 comprises 13 residues.